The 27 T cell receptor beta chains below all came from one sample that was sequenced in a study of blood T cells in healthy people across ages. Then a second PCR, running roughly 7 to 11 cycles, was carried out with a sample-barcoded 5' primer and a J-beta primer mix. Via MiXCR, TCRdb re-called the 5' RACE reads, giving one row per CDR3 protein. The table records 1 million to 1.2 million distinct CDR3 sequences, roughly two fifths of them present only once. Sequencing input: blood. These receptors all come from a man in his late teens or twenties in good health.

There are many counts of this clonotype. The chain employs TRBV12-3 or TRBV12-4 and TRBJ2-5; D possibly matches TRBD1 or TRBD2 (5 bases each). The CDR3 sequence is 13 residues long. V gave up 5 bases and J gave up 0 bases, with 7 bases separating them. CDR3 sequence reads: CASSVGDQETQYF. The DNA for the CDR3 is TGTGCCAGCAGTGTGGGGGACCAAGAGACCCAGTACTTC.

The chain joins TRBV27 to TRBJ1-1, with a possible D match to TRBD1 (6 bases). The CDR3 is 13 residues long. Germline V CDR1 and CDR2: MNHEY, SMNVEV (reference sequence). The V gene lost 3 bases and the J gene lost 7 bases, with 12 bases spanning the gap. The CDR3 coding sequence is TGTGCCAGCAGTTTCCCCGGACAGATTGAAGCTTTCTTT. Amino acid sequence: CASSFPGQIEAFF.

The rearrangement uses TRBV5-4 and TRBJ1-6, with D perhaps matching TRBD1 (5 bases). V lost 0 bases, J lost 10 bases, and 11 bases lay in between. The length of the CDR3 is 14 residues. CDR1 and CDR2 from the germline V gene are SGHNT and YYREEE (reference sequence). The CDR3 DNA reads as TGTGCCAGCAGCTTGGGGGGGTGGGACTCACCCCTCCACTTT. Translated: CASSLGGWDSPLHF.

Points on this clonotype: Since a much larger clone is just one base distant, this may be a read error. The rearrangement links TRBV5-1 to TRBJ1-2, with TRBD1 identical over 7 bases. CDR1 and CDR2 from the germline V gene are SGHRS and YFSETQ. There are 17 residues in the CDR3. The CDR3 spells CASSFLFNAGTDYGCTF. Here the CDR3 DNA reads TGCGCCAGCAGCTTTCTTTTTAACGCCGGGACAGACTATGGCTGCACCTTC.

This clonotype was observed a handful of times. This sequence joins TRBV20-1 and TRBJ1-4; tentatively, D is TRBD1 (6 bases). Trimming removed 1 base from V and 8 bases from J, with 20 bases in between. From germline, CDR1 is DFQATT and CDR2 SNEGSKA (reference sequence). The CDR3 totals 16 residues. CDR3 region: CSARGVQGSEGEKLFF. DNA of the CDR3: TGCAGTGCTAGAGGGGTACAGGGATCAGAAGGGGAAAAACTGTTTTTT.

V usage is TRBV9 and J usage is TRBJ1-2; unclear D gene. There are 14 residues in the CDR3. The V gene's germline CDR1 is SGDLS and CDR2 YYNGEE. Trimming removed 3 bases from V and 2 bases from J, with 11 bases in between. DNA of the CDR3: TGTGCCAGCAGCGCTTCCAGGATAAACTATGGCTACACCTTC. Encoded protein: CASSASRINYGYTF.

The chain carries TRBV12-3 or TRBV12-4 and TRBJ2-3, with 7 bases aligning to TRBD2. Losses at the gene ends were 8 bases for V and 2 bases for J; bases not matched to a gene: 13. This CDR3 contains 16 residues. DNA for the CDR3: TGTGCCAGCCTTGGCGTAAGGCGGGGGTTCACAGATACGCAGTATTTT. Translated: CASLGVRRGFTDTQYF.

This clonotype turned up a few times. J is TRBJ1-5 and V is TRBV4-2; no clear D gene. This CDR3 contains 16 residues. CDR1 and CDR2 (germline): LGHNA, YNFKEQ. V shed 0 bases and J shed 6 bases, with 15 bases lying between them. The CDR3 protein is CASSQEARSVGQPQHF. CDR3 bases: TGTGCCAGCAGCCAAGAGGCCAGGAGTGTGGGTCAGCCCCAGCATTTT.

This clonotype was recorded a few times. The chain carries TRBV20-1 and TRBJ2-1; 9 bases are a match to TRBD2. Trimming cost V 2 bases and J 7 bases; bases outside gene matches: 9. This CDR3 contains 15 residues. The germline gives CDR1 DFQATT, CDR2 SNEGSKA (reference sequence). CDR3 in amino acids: CSARSRGGIGNEQFF. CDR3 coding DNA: TGCAGTGCTAGATCGCGGGGGGGAATTGGTAATGAGCAGTTCTTC.

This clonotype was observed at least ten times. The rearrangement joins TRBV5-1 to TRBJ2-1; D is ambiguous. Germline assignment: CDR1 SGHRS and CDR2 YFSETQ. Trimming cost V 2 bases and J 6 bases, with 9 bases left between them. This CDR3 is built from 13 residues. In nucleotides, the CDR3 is TGCGCCAGCAGCTTAGCTATCTCCAATGAGCAGTTCTTC. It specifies CASSLAISNEQFF. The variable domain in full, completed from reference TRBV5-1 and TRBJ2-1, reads KAGVTQTPRYLIKTRGQQVTLSCSPISGHRSVSWYQQTPGQGLQFLFEYFSETQRNKGNFPGRFSGRQFSNSRSEMNVSTLELGDSALYLCASSLAISNEQFFGPGTRLTVL.

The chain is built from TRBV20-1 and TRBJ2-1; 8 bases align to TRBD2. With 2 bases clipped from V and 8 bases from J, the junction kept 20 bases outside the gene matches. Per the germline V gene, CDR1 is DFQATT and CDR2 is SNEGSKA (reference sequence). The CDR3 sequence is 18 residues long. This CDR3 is CSARPLRVEAGVLHEQFF. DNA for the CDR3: TGCAGTGCTAGACCCCTTAGAGTGGAAGCGGGAGTCTTGCATGAGCAGTTCTTC.

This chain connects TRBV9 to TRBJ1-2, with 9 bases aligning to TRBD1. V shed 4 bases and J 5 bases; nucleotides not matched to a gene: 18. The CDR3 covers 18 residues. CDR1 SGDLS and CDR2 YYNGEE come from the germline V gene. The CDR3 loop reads CASSSRSTGGDRGYGYTF. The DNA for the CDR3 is TGTGCCAGCAGCTCAAGGTCCACAGGGGGCGACCGTGGATATGGCTACACCTTC.

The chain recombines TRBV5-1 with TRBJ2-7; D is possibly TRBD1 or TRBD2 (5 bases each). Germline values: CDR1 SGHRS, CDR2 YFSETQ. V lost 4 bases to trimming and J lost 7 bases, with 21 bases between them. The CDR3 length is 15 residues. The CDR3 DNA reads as TGCGCCAGCAGCCAGAGGGGAGATTCCTACAATGAGCAGTACTTC. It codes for CASSQRGDSYNEQYF.

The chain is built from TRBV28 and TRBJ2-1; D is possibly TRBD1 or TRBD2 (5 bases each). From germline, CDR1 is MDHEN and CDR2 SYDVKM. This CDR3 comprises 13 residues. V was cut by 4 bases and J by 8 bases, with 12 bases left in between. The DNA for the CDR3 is TGTGCCAGCAGTTGCGTCCAGGGAGATGAGCAGTTCTTC. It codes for CASSCVQGDEQFF.

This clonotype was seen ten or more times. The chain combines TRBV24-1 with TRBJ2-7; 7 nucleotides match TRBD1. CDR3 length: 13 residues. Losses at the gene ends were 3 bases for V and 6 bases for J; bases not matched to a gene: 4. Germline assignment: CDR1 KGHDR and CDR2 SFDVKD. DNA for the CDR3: TGTGCCACCAGTGATCGGGACAGCTCCGAGCAGTACTTC. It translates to CATSDRDSSEQYF.

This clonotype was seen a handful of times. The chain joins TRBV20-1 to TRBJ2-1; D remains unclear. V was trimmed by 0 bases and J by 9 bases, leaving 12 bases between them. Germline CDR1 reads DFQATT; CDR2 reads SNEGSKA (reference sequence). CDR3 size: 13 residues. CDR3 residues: CSARDPVGTEQFF. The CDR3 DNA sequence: TGCAGTGCTAGAGACCCCGTGGGTACTGAGCAGTTCTTC.

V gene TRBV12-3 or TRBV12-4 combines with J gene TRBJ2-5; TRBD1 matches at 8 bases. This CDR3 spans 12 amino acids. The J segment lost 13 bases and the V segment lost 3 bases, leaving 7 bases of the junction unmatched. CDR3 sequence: CASSFEDRATYF. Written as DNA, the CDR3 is TGTGCCAGCAGTTTCGAGGACAGGGCGACGTACTTC.

The CDR3 loop is CSPRSGESYNEQFF. CDR3 nucleotides: TGCAGTCCACGGAGCGGGGAGAGTTACAATGAGCAGTTCTTC. The rearrangement uses TRBV20-1 and TRBJ2-1; 7 bases map to TRBD2. This CDR3 contains 14 residues. V dropped 8 bases and J dropped 4; count of bases not matched to a gene: 11. Germline V gene lookup returns CDR1 DFQATT and CDR2 SNEGSKA (reference sequence).

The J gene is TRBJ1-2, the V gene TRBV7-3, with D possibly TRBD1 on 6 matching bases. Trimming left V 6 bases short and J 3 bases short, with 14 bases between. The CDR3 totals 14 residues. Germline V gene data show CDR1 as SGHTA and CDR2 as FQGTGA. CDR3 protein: CASSPNRVYYGYTF. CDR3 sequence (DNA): TGTGCCAGCAGTCCGAACAGGGTCTACTATGGCTACACCTTC.

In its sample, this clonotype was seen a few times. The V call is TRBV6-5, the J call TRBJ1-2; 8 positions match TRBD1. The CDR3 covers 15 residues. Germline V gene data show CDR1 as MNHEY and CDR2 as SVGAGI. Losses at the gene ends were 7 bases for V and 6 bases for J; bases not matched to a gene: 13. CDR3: CASTPYRGAVDGYTF. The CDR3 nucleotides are TGTGCCAGCACCCCGTACAGGGGGGCCGTCGATGGCTACACCTTC.

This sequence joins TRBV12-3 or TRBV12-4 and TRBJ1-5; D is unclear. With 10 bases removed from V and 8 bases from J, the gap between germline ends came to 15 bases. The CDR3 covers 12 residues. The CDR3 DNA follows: TGTGCCATCCGCTGGGGTCCAGAGCCCCAGCATTTT. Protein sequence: CAIRWGPEPQHF.

The CDR3 reads CASSLFQSRDQPQHF. CDR3 bases: TGTGCCAGCAGTTTATTCCAATCCAGGGATCAGCCCCAGCATTTT. V usage is TRBV12-3 or TRBV12-4 and J usage is TRBJ1-5; perhaps TRBD1 as D (5 bases). This CDR3 is 15 amino acids long. V shed 2 bases and J shed 5 bases, with 13 bases lying between them.

The CDR3 DNA reads TGCGCCAGCAGCCAACGGGTATTCAGTGAAGCTTTCTTT. It codes for CASSQRVFSEAFF. The chain carries TRBV4-3 and TRBJ1-1, with D uncertain. This CDR3 region has 13 residues. Germline CDR1 LGHNA, CDR2 YSLEER. V was shortened by 2 bases and J by 7 bases, with 11 bases between the two germline ends.

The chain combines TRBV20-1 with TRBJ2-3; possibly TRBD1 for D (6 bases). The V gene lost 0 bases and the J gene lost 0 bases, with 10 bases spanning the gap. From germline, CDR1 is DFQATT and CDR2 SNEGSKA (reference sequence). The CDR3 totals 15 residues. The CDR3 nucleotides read TGCAGTGCTAGAGATCACAGGGTCAGCACAGATACGCAGTATTTT. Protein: CSARDHRVSTDTQYF.

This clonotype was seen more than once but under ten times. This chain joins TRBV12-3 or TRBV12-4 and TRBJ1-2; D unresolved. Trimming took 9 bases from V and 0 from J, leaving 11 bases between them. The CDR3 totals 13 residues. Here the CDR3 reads CASKEGTNYGYTF. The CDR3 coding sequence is TGTGCCAGTAAAGAAGGCACTAACTATGGCTACACCTTC.

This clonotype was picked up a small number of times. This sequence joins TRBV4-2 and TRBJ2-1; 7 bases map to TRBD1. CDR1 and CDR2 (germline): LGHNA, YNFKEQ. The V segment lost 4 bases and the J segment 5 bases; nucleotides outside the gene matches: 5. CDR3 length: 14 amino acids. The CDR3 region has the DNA TGTGCCAGCAGCCTAGGACAGGTGGACAATGAGCAGTTCTTC. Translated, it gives CASSLGQVDNEQFF.

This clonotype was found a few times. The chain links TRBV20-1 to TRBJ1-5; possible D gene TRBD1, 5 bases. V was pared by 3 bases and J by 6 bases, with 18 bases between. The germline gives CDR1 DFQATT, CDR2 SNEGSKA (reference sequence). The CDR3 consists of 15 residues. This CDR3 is CSARSYQAQGQPQHF. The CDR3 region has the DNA TGCAGTGCTAGGAGTTATCAGGCGCAGGGTCAGCCCCAGCATTTT.